A selection of T cell receptor beta chains follows, all from one sample in a study of cytomegalovirus exposure and HLA in healthy donors. Sequencing used immunoSEQ multiplex PCR; TCRdb keeps in-frame clones, though not all of them. The sample table sets out approximately 45,000 clones. The sequenced sample consisted of PBMCs. These TCRs come from a male donor in good health and CMV-seronegative. CDR3s include the opening cysteine and the closing phenylalanine or tryptophan. The D gene is left open where the match is weak.

v_gene,d_gene,j_gene,CDR3aa,CDR3nt
TRBV19,.,TRBJ2-6,CASSIRQGRTGANVLTF,TGTGCCAGTAGTATACGGCAGGGGAGAACTGGGGCCAACGTCCTGACTTTC
TRBV4-1,.,TRBJ1-1,CASSHPGTTNTEAFF,TGCGCCAGCAGCCACCCCGGGACAACGAACACTGAAGCTTTCTTT
TRBV19,TRBD1,TRBJ2-2,CASSQLQGALGELFF,TGTGCCAGTAGTCAACTACAGGGGGCGTTAGGGGAGCTGTTTTTT
TRBV7-3,TRBD1,TRBJ1-2,CASSLSGGNGYTF,TGTGCCAGCAGCTTATCAGGGGGCAATGGCTACACCTTC
TRBV18,TRBD1,TRBJ1-5,CASSPDRGRNQPQHF,TGTGCCAGCTCACCTGACAGGGGGCGGAATCAGCCCCAGCATTTT
TRBV19,.,TRBJ1-2,CASTPGGENYGYTF,TGTGCCAGTACCCCCGGGGGGGAGAACTATGGCTACACCTTC
TRBV18,TRBD1,TRBJ2-7,CASSDGQGVGEQYF,TGTGCCAGCTCAGACGGACAGGGGGTGGGCGAGCAGTACTTC
TRBV7-3,TRBD2,TRBJ2-3,CASSEAGGSTDTQYF,TGTGCCAGCAGCGAAGCGGGGGGGAGCACAGATACGCAGTATTTT
TRBV10-2,TRBD1,TRBJ1-2,CASRTGTNYGYTF,TGCGCCAGCAGGACAGGGACTAACTATGGCTACACCTTC
TRBV13,TRBD1,TRBJ2-7,CASSPDRGVYEQYF,TGTGCCAGCAGCCCGGACAGGGGGGTCTACGAGCAGTACTTC
TRBV19,TRBD1,TRBJ1-5,CASSPGTGGRIGNQPQHF,TGTGCCAGTAGTCCAGGAACAGGGGGGAGGATTGGCAATCAGCCCCAGCATTTT
TRBV30,TRBD2,TRBJ2-5,CAWSRLAGGAETQYF,TGTGCCTGGAGTCGACTAGCGGGGGGGGCAGAGACCCAGTACTTC
TRBV27,TRBD1,TRBJ1-5,CASSSVGDRGSGAQHF,TGTGCCAGCAGCTCCGTAGGGGACAGGGGTAGTGGGGCCCAGCATTTT
TRBV4-2,TRBD1,TRBJ1-1,CASSRTRATTGGLITEAFF,TGTGCCAGCAGCCGAACGAGAGCGACGACAGGGGGGTTGATCACTGAAGCTTTCTTT
TRBV19,.,TRBJ1-1,CASSISPSGPEAFF,TGTGCCAGTAGTATATCTCCGAGCGGCCCTGAAGCTTTCTTT